The T cell receptor (beta chain) described here comes from a study of blood T cell repertoires in COVID-19 (dated by TCRdb to about 2020). For the study in its entirety: The collaborator samples originated in the United States, Italy and Spain and spanned the acute and convalescent phases of COVID-19. Deeply sampled blood TCRbeta repertoires from subjects exposed to, actively infected with, or recovered from COVID-19 were included in the dataset. Samples came from the ongoing ImmuneRACE study (first 160 participants) plus 1,254 subjects from 6 global collaborators. Where HLA class I and class II types were available, the types were taken from metadata supplied by the sample provider, not from assay-based typing. A freely available public database, intended as a resource for researchers studying the immune response to SARS-CoV-2, is where the repertoires were released. A de-identified subject ID, COVID-19 status, age in years and sex were almost always included in the sample metadata. The material from the prospective study consisted of cDNA or gDNA derived from T cells, B-cell-depleted T cells, or PBMCs. Summary of the overall study and its limitations: The amount of clinical and demographic metadata varied by source and participant and was provided uncurated.

There are 15 amino acids in the CDR3, from cysteine to phenylalanine inclusive. Of all the DNA, just the CDR3 is kept, 45 bases in frame from base 1. CDR1 and CDR2 were assigned from the germline V gene as KGHSH and LQKENI. Unmatched junction bases come to 7, with V trimmed by 2 bases and J by 6 bases. In the prospective study, participants were about 18 to 95 years old, resided in about two dozen geographic areas of the United States, and were enrolled through a virtual design. In the prospective study, cohorts were assigned on the basis of participant-reported clinical history obtained from a screening survey and a study questionnaire. Recovered participants in ImmuneRACE Cohort 3 were defined by two consecutive negative NP/OP PCR tests, clearance by a healthcare professional, or resolution of symptoms. Mobile phlebotomists in the prospective study collected whole blood, serum and a nasopharyngeal or oropharyngeal swab from every participant. Prospective study participants could optionally give additional blood draws and questionnaires over a roughly two-month period. Before DNA extraction, blood samples from the prospective study were shipped at room temperature or frozen.

TCRbeta CDR3 regions were amplified from genomic DNA using the immunoSEQ Assay, a bias-controlled multiplex PCR. On the authors' methods: The number of nucleated cells in each sample was estimated from the amplification of reference gene primers within the assay. To quantify the absolute abundance of each unique TCRbeta CDR3 rearrangement, sequence reads were collapsed and filtered. For each sample, productive Simpson clonality was calculated as the square root of Simpson's diversity index across productive rearrangements. TCRdb limited this immuneACCESS table to in-frame rearrangements with V and J called. A share of clones is missing; checked studies link under half to unresolved V genes, and the rest is unexplained. Clone size and the V and J calls come from that table; the DNA yielded D and trimming. Recorded for this sample are about 210,000 clones; more than 80% of them occurred a single time. The ten largest clones add up to around 9% of the sample.

About this clone itself: The antigen it recognizes is unknown. Base quality data are lacking; no much larger clone is found one base away.

Recombination joined TRBV18 with TRBJ2-3; TRBD2 agrees with 8 junctional bases. Sequencing was carried out using PBMCs or T cells enriched from blood (not recorded which). This TCR was recovered from a man aged 35 to 55 who had recovered from COVID-19. The nucleotides are TGTGCCAGCTCACCAGTAGCGGGGTATAAGGATACGCAGTATTTT. It specifies CASSPVAGYKDTQYF.